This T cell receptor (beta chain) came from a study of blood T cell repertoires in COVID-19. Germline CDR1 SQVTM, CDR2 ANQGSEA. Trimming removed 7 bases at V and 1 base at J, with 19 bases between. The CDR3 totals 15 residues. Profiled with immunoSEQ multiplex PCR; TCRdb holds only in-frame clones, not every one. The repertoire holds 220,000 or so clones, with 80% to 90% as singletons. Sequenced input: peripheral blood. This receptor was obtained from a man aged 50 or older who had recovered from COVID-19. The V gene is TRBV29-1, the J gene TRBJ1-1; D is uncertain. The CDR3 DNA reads TGCAGCGCCCAACCCCAGAATCGGGAGAACACTGAAGCTTTCTTT. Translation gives CSAQPQNRENTEAFF.